This TCR beta chain was documented in a study of a mutant IDH1 vaccine in newly diagnosed glioma. Study findings and constraints: Altogether, around 93% of patients exhibited vaccine-induced immune responses.

Sequencing used immunoSEQ multiplex PCR; TCRdb keeps in-frame clones, though not all of them. The sample holds 49,000 or so clones; roughly 78% are singletons and the top ten take under 2%. This clone was detected only a few times. Its antigen is not identified. Germline CDR1 ENHRY, CDR2 SYGVKD. This CDR3 comprises 15 residues. With 3 bases clipped from V and 7 bases from J, the junction kept 4 bases outside the gene matches. Time point reported: week 5, during vaccination. In the vaccine, a single dose held 300 ug of the mutant IDH1 20-mer peptide, along with topical imiquimod. The sample was PBMCs, taken from a glioma patient whose treatment included an IDH1 peptide vaccine. This TCR was sampled from a woman aged 40-49 years with glioma. The genes are TRBV10-3 and TRBJ1-6; 9 bases map to TRBD1. CDR3 sequence reads: CAISDSGTGNSPLHF. The CDR3 DNA sequence: TGTGCCATCAGTGACTCTGGGACAGGGAATTCACCCCTCCACTTT.